These 10 T cell receptor beta chains were sequenced from one sample in a study of blood T cell repertoires in COVID-19. Method: immunoSEQ multiplex PCR; TCRdb's copy keeps in-frame clones and lacks some. The sample yields around 100,000 clones, approximately 84% seen once. Sequenced: peripheral blood. These receptors were obtained from a human donor in a cohort sampled during active COVID-19.

This sequence joins TRBV6-5 and TRBJ2-5; 14 nucleotides line up with TRBD2. Germline V CDR1 and CDR2: MNHEY, SVGAGI. Trimming cost V 8 bases and J 5 bases; bases outside gene matches: 7. The CDR3 covers 15 residues. The CDR3 DNA reads as TGTGCCAGCGGACTAGCGGGGGGCCGGGGTGAGACCCAGTACTTC. This translates into CASGLAGGRGETQYF.

The rearrangement uses TRBV7-2 and TRBJ2-1; D gene unclear. Deletions cut 0 bases from V and 8 bases from J, with 8 bases between. Germline assignment: CDR1 SGHTA and CDR2 FQGNSA. CDR3 length: 13 residues. The CDR3, as DNA: TGTGCCAGCAGCTTAGCTAACGGTCATGAGCAGTTCTTC. Protein product: CASSLANGHEQFF.

V is TRBV5-1 and J is TRBJ2-3; 15 bases are shared with TRBD2. CDR1 and CDR2 from the germline V gene are SGHRS and YFSETQ. The CDR3 covers 18 residues. Unmatched junction bases numbered 13, after V lost 5 bases and J lost 6 bases. This CDR3 is CASRIGLAGGPARDTQYF. CDR3 nucleotide sequence: TGCGCCAGCAGAATTGGACTAGCGGGGGGGCCAGCTCGGGATACGCAGTATTTT. Combining the CDR3 with reference TRBV5-1 and TRBJ2-3 gives the whole variable domain KAGVTQTPRYLIKTRGQQVTLSCSPISGHRSVSWYQQTPGQGLQFLFEYFSETQRNKGNFPGRFSGRQFSNSRSEMNVSTLELGDSALYLCASRIGLAGGPARDTQYFGPGTRLTVL.

The chain has TRBV19 and TRBJ2-1; D may be TRBD1 (7 bases). The ends were cut back, 6 bases at V and 7 bases at J, with 19 bases in the middle. The CDR3 is 15 residues long. Germline values: CDR1 LNHDA, CDR2 SQIVND (reference sequence). In DNA form, the CDR3 reads TGTGCCAGTAGGTGGGGGGCAGGGGGTAGGAATGAGCAGTTCTTC. Translated: CASRWGAGGRNEQFF.

This clone came up a few times. V usage is TRBV19 and J usage is TRBJ1-2, with D perhaps TRBD1 (5 bases). The CDR3 contains 15 residues. The germline V gene has CDR1 LNHDA and CDR2 SQIVND (reference sequence). V dropped 6 bases and J dropped 0 bases, with 14 bases sitting between them. This CDR3 is CASRKAGTTNYGYTF. The CDR3 coding sequence is TGTGCCAGTAGGAAAGCCGGGACTACTAACTATGGCTACACCTTC.

This chain joins TRBV4-1 and TRBJ2-7, with TRBD2 matching 10 bases. With V trimmed by 5 bases and J by 2 bases, 9 bases remained unmatched. Germline V CDR1 and CDR2: MGHRA, YSYEKL. The CDR3 is 16 residues long. CDR3 DNA sequence: TGCGCCAGCAGCAACCCACTAGCGGGGACTACCTACGAGCAGTACTTC. Translated, it gives CASSNPLAGTTYEQYF.

Only one count was recorded for this clone. The V and J genes are TRBV10-2 and TRBJ1-2, with D tentatively TRBD1 (6 bases). V was shortened by 0 bases and J by 8 bases, with 13 bases between the two germline ends. CDR1 is WSHSY, CDR2 SAAADI, per germline. The CDR3 contains 14 residues. The CDR3 loop reads CASSESWFGGGYTF. The DNA of the CDR3 is TGCGCCAGCAGTGAGTCGTGGTTTGGGGGCGGCTACACCTTC.

J is TRBJ1-2 and V is TRBV2, with 7 nucleotides matching TRBD1. The CDR3 spans 16 residues. Trimming at V came to 3 bases and at J to 0 bases, leaving 7 bases not matched to a gene. Germline V gives CDR1 SNHLY, CDR2 FYNNEI. The CDR3 protein is CASSDHGTAANYGYTF. The CDR3 DNA reads TGTGCCAGCAGTGATCACGGGACAGCCGCTAACTATGGCTACACCTTC.

This clone was found a few times. The chain employs TRBV3-1 (or the pseudogene TRBV3-2) and TRBJ2-7; no reliable D call. Trimming took 1 base from V and 5 from J, leaving 9 bases between them. This CDR3 comprises 13 residues. The V gene's germline CDR1 is LGHDT and CDR2 YNNKEL (reference sequence). This chain's CDR3 is CASSQGVSHEQYF. The CDR3 DNA sequence: TGTGCCAGCAGCCAAGGGGTTAGCCACGAGCAGTACTTC.

The chain combines TRBV4-3 with TRBJ2-2; the match to TRBD2 covers 7 bases. V shed 4 bases, J shed 3 bases, and the junction held 5 bases outside the gene matches. CDR1 and CDR2 (germline): LGHNA, YSLEER. The CDR3 consists of 15 residues. The CDR3 nucleotides are TGCGCCAGCAGCCGGGAGGGACGGTACACCGGGGAGCTGTTTTTT. This translates into CASSREGRYTGELFF.